These 29 T cell receptor beta chains were sequenced from one sample in a study of blood T cell repertoires in COVID-19. Clones were read by immunoSEQ multiplex PCR, and TCRdb kept only the in-frame ones, dropping some. The sample shows about 87,000 clones, roughly 88% of them seen only once. Sequencing was done on a sample of peripheral blood. The receptors were gathered from a woman aged 80 or older with COVID-19, enrolled during active disease.

This clone was recorded once. V usage is TRBV3-1 (or the pseudogene TRBV3-2) and J usage is TRBJ1-4; perhaps TRBD1 as D (6 bases). This CDR3 region has 14 residues. Germline V CDR1 and CDR2: LGHDT, YNNKEL (reference sequence). V was shortened by 5 bases and J by 8 bases, with 15 bases between the two germline ends. Here the CDR3 DNA reads TGTGCCAGCAGCTCACTGACGGGGACAGAAAAACTGTTTTTT. This codes for CASSSLTGTEKLFF.

DNA of the CDR3: TGTGCCAGCTCATTGGGGCCGAACACTGAAGCTTTCTTT. Translated, it gives CASSLGPNTEAFF. The chain links TRBV18 to TRBJ1-1; the D gene is possibly TRBD1 (5 bases). This CDR3 has 13 residues. CDR1 KGHSH and CDR2 LQKENI come from the germline V gene. V lost 5 bases, J lost 1 base, and 8 bases lay in between. The variable domain in full, with the rest retrieved from reference TRBV18 and TRBJ1-1, is NAGVMQNPRHLVRRRGQEARLRCSPMKGHSHVYWYRQLPEEGLKFMVYLQKENIIDESGMPKERFSAEFPKEGPSILRIQQVVRGDSAAYFCASSLGPNTEAFFGQGTRLTVV.

The rearrangement uses TRBV7-9 and TRBJ2-3, with TRBD2 identical over 12 bases. CDR1 and CDR2 (germline): SEHNR, FQNEAQ (reference sequence). With V trimmed by 2 bases and J by 1 base, 1 base remained unmatched. The CDR3 runs to 16 residues. The CDR3 DNA sequence: TGTGCCAGCAGCTTATCTAGCGGGAGGGGCACAGATACGCAGTATTTT. This sequence encodes CASSLSSGRGTDTQYF. Filled out from reference TRBV7-9 and TRBJ2-3, the complete variable domain reads DTGVSQNPRHKITKRGQNVTFRCDPISEHNRLYWYRQTLGQGPEFLTYFQNEAQLEKSRLLSDRFSAERPKGSFSTLEIQRTEQGDSAMYLCASSLSSGRGTDTQYFGPGTRLTVL.

This clone was seen only once. The chain joins TRBV15 to TRBJ2-2, with 7 bases identical to TRBD2. Germline-derived CDR1 and CDR2 are LNHNV and YYDKDF (reference sequence). The CDR3 is 16 residues long. With 1 base clipped from V and 6 bases from J, the junction kept 8 bases outside the gene matches. DNA of the CDR3: TGTGCCACCAGCAGAGGGAGAAGGCTAGCGGCCGGGGAGCTGTTTTTT. Its protein product is CATSRGRRLAAGELFF.

The sample holds a few counts of this clone. The V gene is TRBV12-3 or TRBV12-4, the J gene TRBJ1-1; D unresolved. Trimming cost V 3 bases and J 4 bases, with 6 bases left between them. The CDR3 has 12 residues. Here the CDR3 DNA reads TGTGCCAGCAGTTTGTCGGTCACTGAAGCTTTCTTT. It is translated as CASSLSVTEAFF.

The chain has TRBV3-1 (or the pseudogene TRBV3-2) and TRBJ2-7; 10 bases align to TRBD2. Germline assignment: CDR1 LGHDT and CDR2 YNNKEL (reference sequence). The ends lost 0 bases at V and 3 bases at J; junction bases unmatched: 5. The CDR3 spans 16 residues. The CDR3 sequence: CASSQDRLAGDYEQYF. The CDR3 nucleotides are TGTGCCAGCAGCCAAGATAGGCTAGCGGGGGACTACGAGCAGTACTTC.

This rearrangement joins TRBV2 to TRBJ2-2; perhaps TRBD1 as D (7 bases). The CDR3 extends over 15 amino acids. V shed 5 bases and J shed 1 base, with 11 bases lying between them. The germline CDR1 and CDR2 sequences are SNHLY and FYNNEI. The CDR3 DNA is TGTGCCAGCAGTCCCCAGGGGGGGAACACCGGGGAGCTGTTTTTT. Translating it yields CASSPQGGNTGELFF.

As to this clone: At one end, the junction sequence differs from germline, possibly due to a read error. This chain uses TRBV7-7 with TRBJ2-1; 10 bases are a match to TRBD2. Germline CDR1 SSHAT, CDR2 FNYEAQ (reference sequence). The CDR3 loop spans 15 amino acids. This CDR3 is CASSLRLAGADEQFF. The CDR3, as DNA: TGTGCTAGCAGCTTACGTCTAGCGGGGGCGGATGAGCAGTTCTTC. The variable domain in full, completed from reference TRBV7-7 and TRBJ2-1, reads GAGVSQSPRYKVTKRGQDVTLRCDPISSHATLYWYQQALGQGPEFLTYFNYEAQPDKSGLPSDRFSAERPEGSISTLTIQRTEQRDSAMYRCASSLRLAGADEQFFGPGTRLTVL.

This rearrangement joins TRBV9 to TRBJ1-5; D might be TRBD1 (6 bases). The CDR3 consists of 16 residues. CDR1 and CDR2 from the germline V gene are SGDLS and YYNGEE. Trimming stripped 0 bases from V and 5 bases from J, with 15 bases between. CDR3 amino acids: CASSVGVGGLDQPQHF. For the CDR3, the DNA is TGTGCCAGCAGCGTAGGTGTCGGGGGGCTGGATCAGCCCCAGCATTTT.

The chain joins TRBV27 to TRBJ2-7; TRBD1 aligns across 10 bases. CDR1 and CDR2 from the germline V gene are MNHEY and SMNVEV (reference sequence). This CDR3 comprises 15 residues. Germline trimming cut 4 bases from V and 8 bases from J; bases unmatched to any gene: 11. CDR3 bases: TGTGCCAGCAGTTCCCCTCAGGGACAGGGGATTAAGCAGTACTTC. As protein: CASSSPQGQGIKQYF.

This rearrangement joins TRBV5-4 to TRBJ2-1, with 10 bases that match TRBD1. Trimming removed 3 bases from V and 8 bases from J; junction bases left unmatched: 8. CDR1 and CDR2 (germline): SGHNT, YYREEE (reference sequence). The CDR3 is 15 amino acids. The CDR3, as DNA: TGTGCCAGCAGCTCCAGACAGGGGGCATGGGATGAGCAGTTCTTC. This encodes CASSSRQGAWDEQFF.

V gene TRBV4-1 combines with J gene TRBJ1-2; perhaps TRBD1 as D (6 bases). The CDR3 consists of 15 residues. Trimming left V 5 bases short and J 4 bases short, with 17 bases between. CDR1 is MGHRA and CDR2 is YSYEKL in the germline V gene. This CDR3 reads CASSDAQGRGYGYTF. The CDR3 DNA reads TGCGCCAGCAGCGACGCTCAGGGGCGAGGCTATGGCTACACCTTC.

This chain uses TRBV6-4 with TRBJ1-6, with D maybe TRBD1 (6 bases). CDR1 and CDR2 (germline): MRHNA, SNTAGT. Trimming shortened V by 3 bases and J by 6 bases, and 9 bases separated the two germline ends. The CDR3 sequence is 14 residues long. CDR3 amino acids: CASSEQGPNSPLHF. The CDR3 DNA follows: TGTGCCAGCAGTGAACAGGGACCTAATTCACCCCTCCACTTT.

The CDR3 nucleotides are TGTGCCAGCAGCATACAGGGGGTAAAGACTGAAGCTTTCTTT. This encodes CASSIQGVKTEAFF. The chain joins TRBV7-9 to TRBJ1-1; 8 bases fit TRBD1. V lost 5 bases, J lost 5 bases, and 7 bases stayed unmatched. CDR1 is SEHNR and CDR2 is FQNEAQ in the germline V gene (reference sequence). This CDR3 is 14 amino acids long. The variable domain in full, completed from reference TRBV7-9 and TRBJ1-1, reads DTGVSQNPRHKITKRGQNVTFRCDPISEHNRLYWYRQTLGQGPEFLTYFQNEAQLEKSRLLSDRFSAERPKGSFSTLEIQRTEQGDSAMYLCASSIQGVKTEAFFGQGTRLTVV.

The DNA of the CDR3 is TGTGCCAGCAGCCCTCATTCCATAATAGGGGGTAATTCACCCCTCCACTTT. This gives the protein CASSPHSIIGGNSPLHF. The rearrangement links TRBV4-2 to TRBJ1-6; D might be TRBD1 (6 bases). This CDR3 is 17 amino acids long. V lost 4 bases and J lost 6, with 19 bases in between. Germline CDR1 and CDR2: LGHNA and YNFKEQ.

The chain couples TRBV9 to TRBJ1-4; D possibly corresponds to TRBD1 (5 bases). This CDR3 region has 16 residues. V lost 4 bases, J lost 0 bases, and 13 bases lay in between. CDR1 is SGDLS, CDR2 YYNGEE, per germline. This chain's CDR3 is CASSPTRAATNEKLFF. As DNA, the CDR3 is TGTGCCAGCAGCCCTACCAGGGCTGCAACTAATGAAAAACTGTTTTTT.

This clone showed up just a few times. The V and J genes are TRBV28 and TRBJ2-1, with TRBD1 matching 7 bases. CDR1 and CDR2 from the germline V gene are MDHEN and SYDVKM. This CDR3 comprises 15 residues. V lost 7 bases and J lost 3; bases outside the gene matches: 9. The CDR3 here is CASNVWGQNYNEQFF. The CDR3 DNA reads as TGTGCCAGCAATGTATGGGGACAGAACTACAATGAGCAGTTCTTC. The full variable domain, its missing parts supplied by reference TRBV28 and TRBJ2-1, is DVKVTQSSRYLVKRTGEKVFLECVQDMDHENMFWYRQDPGLGLRLIYFSYDVKMKEKGDIPEGYSVSREKKERFSLILESASTNQTSMYLCASNVWGQNYNEQFFGPGTRLTVL.

The J gene is TRBJ2-6, the V gene TRBV18; possible D gene TRBD2, 5 bases. V lost 3 bases to trimming and J lost 4 bases, with 10 bases between them. This CDR3 has 15 amino acids. Germline V gene sequence: CDR1 KGHSH, CDR2 LQKENI. CDR3 DNA sequence: TGTGCCAGCTCACCCGGGGTGCCAGGGGCCAACGTCCTGACTTTC. Translated: CASSPGVPGANVLTF.

The rearrangement joins TRBV5-1 to TRBJ2-3; TRBD1 might be the D (7 bases). The CDR3 consists of 15 residues. Trimming removed 0 bases at V and 3 bases at J, with 11 bases between. CDR1 and CDR2 from the germline V gene are SGHRS and YFSETQ. In DNA form, the CDR3 reads TGCGCCAGCAGCTTGGTCAGGGGGGATACAGATACGCAGTATTTT. It is translated as CASSLVRGDTDTQYF. Together with reference TRBV5-1 and TRBJ2-3, the CDR3 gives the full variable domain: KAGVTQTPRYLIKTRGQQVTLSCSPISGHRSVSWYQQTPGQGLQFLFEYFSETQRNKGNFPGRFSGRQFSNSRSEMNVSTLELGDSALYLCASSLVRGDTDTQYFGPGTRLTVL.

This chain joins TRBV18 and TRBJ1-1; tentatively, D is TRBD1 (5 bases). The CDR3 runs to 14 residues. The germline gives CDR1 KGHSH, CDR2 LQKENI. Trimming took off 3 bases at V and 4 bases at J, with 12 bases between the two ends. CDR3 bases: TGTGCCAGCTCACCCGGGGGGGATGGCACTGAAGCTTTCTTT. This encodes CASSPGGDGTEAFF.

This chain uses TRBV3-1 (or the pseudogene TRBV3-2) with TRBJ1-1; tentative D call: TRBD1 (5 bases). Germline CDR1 reads LGHDT; CDR2 reads YNNKEL (reference sequence). V lost 2 bases, J lost 1 base, and 11 bases lay in between. The CDR3 is 15 amino acids. This CDR3 reads CASSQWGRTNTEAFF. The CDR3 region has the DNA TGTGCCAGCAGCCAATGGGGCAGGACGAACACTGAAGCTTTCTTT.

The chain is built from TRBV5-6 and TRBJ1-2; TRBD1 matches 7 bases. This CDR3 region has 16 residues. J gave up 2 bases and V 4 bases, and 11 bases lay outside the gene matches. From germline, CDR1 is SGHDT and CDR2 YYEEEE. CDR3 residues: CASSLGDSPKNYGYTF. DNA of the CDR3: TGTGCCAGCAGCCTTGGGGACAGCCCTAAAAACTATGGCTACACCTTC.

The rearrangement joins TRBV28 to TRBJ2-3; no clear D gene. Trimming removed 8 bases at V and 4 bases at J, with 10 bases between. The CDR3 contains 12 residues. Germline CDR1 reads MDHEN; CDR2 reads SYDVKM. The CDR3 DNA reads TGTGCCAGCGGGCTGTTAGCAGATACGCAGTATTTT. It is translated as CASGLLADTQYF.

This chain links TRBV12-5 with TRBJ2-1; a weak D match, TRBD2 (5 bases). V lost 6 bases, J lost 1 base, and 10 bases lay in between. The CDR3 runs 14 residues. Germline CDR1 is LGHNT and CDR2 is FRNRAP. CDR3 sequence (DNA): TGTGCTAGTGGGGAGAGCGGTTCCTACAATGAGCAGTTCTTC. Encoded protein: CASGESGSYNEQFF.

This chain joins TRBV30 and TRBJ2-7; D remains unclear. CDR1 and CDR2 (germline): GTSNPN, SVGIG (reference sequence). The CDR3 is 14 amino acids. The ends were cut back, 3 bases at V and 2 bases at J, with 14 bases in the middle. CDR3 amino acids: CAWSRWRPPYEQYF. Written as DNA, the CDR3 is TGTGCCTGGAGCCGGTGGCGGCCGCCCTACGAGCAGTACTTC.

The chain couples TRBV19 to TRBJ1-2; D is perhaps TRBD1 (6 bases). Germline assignment: CDR1 LNHDA and CDR2 SQIVND (reference sequence). CDR3 length: 15 residues. Deletions cut 0 bases from V and 6 bases from J, with 14 bases between. For the CDR3, the DNA is TGTGCCAGTAGTATAGATTATAGGCCAGGGGATGGCTACACCTTC. Amino acid sequence: CASSIDYRPGDGYTF.

The chain has TRBV2 and TRBJ1-2; possible D gene TRBD1, 6 bases. Germline CDR1 and CDR2: SNHLY and FYNNEI. The CDR3 is made up of 15 amino acids. Between the trimmed V and J ends, which lost 5 bases and 6 bases, there was a span of 19 bases. The DNA of the CDR3 is TGTGCCAGCAGTCCACCTCACGGGGGGCGGGATGGCTACACCTTC. Its protein is CASSPPHGGRDGYTF.

This clone turned up a few times. The chain employs TRBV2 and TRBJ1-1; 7 nucleotides line up with TRBD1. This CDR3 region has 11 residues. CDR1 is SNHLY, CDR2 FYNNEI, per germline. V was clipped by 7 bases and J by 11 bases; unmatched bases: 7. Here the CDR3 DNA reads TGTGCCAGCACCTCAGGGGGGATTGCTTTCTTT. It encodes CASTSGGIAFF.

The chain recombines TRBV6-2 or TRBV6-3 with TRBJ1-1, with 12 bases identical to TRBD1. The CDR3 covers 16 residues. V was pared by 6 bases and J by 3 bases, with 8 bases of the junction left unmatched. Germline loops: CDR1 MNHEY, CDR2 SVGEGT. The CDR3 region is CASSEGTGGADTEAFF. The DNA for the CDR3 is TGTGCCAGCAGCGAGGGGACAGGGGGCGCGGACACTGAAGCTTTCTTT.